This is a list of T cell receptor beta chains from one sample in a study of beta chain features in type 1 diabetes. Profiled with immunoSEQ multiplex PCR; TCRdb holds only in-frame clones, not every one. Of around 180,000 clones in the sample, more than 10% were seen once. The sequenced material came from central memory CD4+ T cells from blood. The origin of the receptors is a young woman in good health. Each CDR3 is given with its conserved first and last residue. The D gene is left open where the match is weak. A row's size may be missing; if present it is once, few, many or a size class.

V gene	clone size	J gene	D gene	CDR3 protein	CDR3 DNA
TRBV2	few	TRBJ2-7	.	CASSFDGSEQYF	TGTGCCAGCAGCTTCGACGGGAGCGAGCAGTACTTC
TRBV6-1	few	TRBJ1-1	TRBD1	CASSPTGVNTEAFF	TGTGCCAGCAGCCCGACAGGGGTAAACACTGAAGCTTTCTTT
TRBV5-1	few	TRBJ2-1	TRBD2	CASSTLAGAYNEQFF	TGCGCCAGCAGCACCCTAGCGGGAGCCTACAATGAGCAGTTCTTC
TRBV28	.	TRBJ2-7	.	CASSPRRVLYEQYF	TGTGCCAGCAGTCCGAGGAGAGTCTTGTACGAGCAGTACTTC
TRBV18	few	TRBJ2-7	.	CASSPQRADYEQYF	TGTGCCAGCTCACCACAGAGGGCAGACTACGAGCAGTACTTC
TRBV13	.	TRBJ1-2	TRBD1	CASSSHRGPGYTF	TGTGCCAGCAGCTCCCACAGGGGGCCTGGCTACACCTTC
TRBV29-1	few	TRBJ2-1	TRBD1	CSVAQGAQNEQFF	TGCAGCGTCGCGCAGGGGGCGCAGAATGAGCAGTTCTTC
TRBV6-1	.	TRBJ2-3	.	CASSYSLGGTQYF	TGTGCCAGCAGTTATTCCCTAGGGGGTACGCAGTATTTT
TRBV9	few	TRBJ2-3	.	CASSVATHGGDTQYF	TGTGCCAGCAGCGTAGCTACGCATGGGGGCGATACGCAGTATTTT
TRBV7-9	few	TRBJ2-3	TRBD2	CASSRLAGGSDTQYF	TGTGCCAGCAGCCGACTAGCGGGAGGCTCGGATACGCAGTATTTT
TRBV12-2	few	TRBJ2-1	.	CASSVQGRNEQFF	TGTGCCAGCAGTGTTCAGGGGCGGAATGAGCAGTTCTTC
TRBV2	.	TRBJ2-1	TRBD2	CASTHWTSGSGNEQFF	TGTGCCAGCACCCATTGGACTAGCGGGAGTGGGAATGAGCAGTTCTTC
TRBV30	few	TRBJ1-2	.	CAWRERGFSYGYTF	TGTGCCTGGAGAGAGAGGGGGTTCTCCTATGGCTACACCTTC
TRBV7-2	.	TRBJ2-3	TRBD2	CASSLGLARQADTQYF	TGTGCCAGCAGCTTAGGACTAGCGAGGCAGGCAGATACGCAGTATTTT
TRBV10-2	few	TRBJ2-7	.	CASSGSSYEQYF	TGCGCCAGCAGTGGGAGTTCCTACGAGCAGTACTTC
TRBV19	.	TRBJ2-7	.	CASSERGGTILPYEQYF	TGTGCCAGTAGTGAACGGGGCGGGACGATTCTTCCCTACGAGCAGTACTTC
TRBV6-6	few	TRBJ1-2	TRBD1	CASTIQGGNYGYTF	TGTGCCAGCACTATACAGGGGGGTAACTATGGCTACACCTTC
TRBV19	few	TRBJ1-5	TRBD1	CASRTGQGVGFANQPQHF	TGTGCCAGTAGGACGGGACAGGGGGTCGGATTTGCAAATCAGCCCCAGCATTTT
TRBV29-1	few	TRBJ1-1	TRBD1	CSVLGDSMNTEAFF	TGCAGCGTTCTCGGGGACAGCATGAACACTGAAGCTTTCTTT
TRBV5-1	.	TRBJ1-2	TRBD1	CASSLPGQTNYGYTF	TGCGCCAGCAGCTTGCCGGGACAGACCAACTATGGCTACACCTTC
TRBV18	few	TRBJ2-7	.	CASSPTTLTYEQYF	TGTGCCAGCTCCCCGACGACTCTTACCTACGAGCAGTACTTC
TRBV30	few	TRBJ1-1	.	CAEGFRTEAFF	TGTGCTGAGGGATTTAGGACTGAAGCTTTCTTT
TRBV18	.	TRBJ2-3	.	CASSTPTLGVDTQYF	TGTGCCAGCTCAACCCCTACGCTAGGGGTAGATACGCAGTATTTT
TRBV7-6	few	TRBJ1-1	.	CASSPGHQNTEAFF	TGTGCCAGCAGCCCGGGACACCAGAACACTGAAGCTTTCTTT
TRBV6-6	few	TRBJ2-7	TRBD2	CASGVLAGGEQYF	TGTGCCAGCGGGGTGCTAGCGGGAGGCGAGCAGTACTTC
TRBV30	.	TRBJ2-7	TRBD2	CAWSTGGEQYF	TGTGCCTGGAGTACGGGGGGCGAGCAGTACTTC
TRBV19	few	TRBJ1-1	.	CASSIEPRWNTEAFF	TGTGCCAGTAGTATCGAGCCCAGGTGGAACACTGAAGCTTTCTTT
TRBV19	few	TRBJ2-1	.	CASSIPRGRDHTYNEQFF	TGTGCCAGTAGTATCCCCCGCGGGCGGGATCACACCTACAATGAGCAGTTCTTC
TRBV5-4	few	TRBJ2-1	TRBD2	CASSLDGSGRAYNEQFF	TGTGCCAGCAGCTTGGATGGTAGCGGGAGGGCGTACAATGAGCAGTTCTTC